Here is one TCR beta chain with its context. Its cognate antigen is unknown. TCRdb re-derived calls from the reads in MiXCR, one entry per CDR3 protein. This table holds some 400,000 distinct CDR3 sequences, about a sixth found once. The data stem from a study of T cell repertoires in cytomegalovirus infection. Study details: Public TCR beta signatures were indicative of both CMV infection and a matching HLA type.

From germline, CDR1 is SGHKS and CDR2 YYEKEE (reference sequence). V lost 0 bases, J lost 4 bases, and 13 bases lay in between. The CDR3 runs 15 residues. Study results and limitations: There were HLA-C-restricted CMV-specific TCR beta clonotypes dominating the ex vivo response.

The receptor was isolated from a human donor in good health (CMV status not recorded). Some clones in this sample may be carry-over from other donors' samples. The sequencing sample was made of PBMCs. The V gene is TRBV5-5, the J gene TRBJ1-2, with D perhaps matching TRBD1 (6 bases). CDR3 coding DNA: TGTGCCAGCAGCTTGGGGGGGGCAGTTTTCTATGGCTACACCTTC. Translating gives CASSLGGAVFYGYTF.